The rows below give T cell receptor beta chains drawn from one sample of a study of T-cell reconstitution after alpha-beta-depleted transplantation in children. TCRdb reanalysed the PCR reads using MiXCR and keeps one entry per CDR3 protein. The sample consists of more than 200,000 distinct CDR3 sequences, roughly 25% of them appearing once. The sample in question was PBMCs, obtained before TCRalphabeta/CD19-depleted stem cell transplant. All receptors come from a girl aged 2-10 years with Fanconi anemia, due to receive a stem cell transplant. The CDR3 runs from the conserved cysteine through the conserved F or W. The order of the fields is J gene, clone size, V gene, D gene, CDR3 protein, CDR3 DNA. D genes are given only for firm matches. Not all rows give a size; the values are once, few, many and, for expanded clones, a class.

TRBJ2-3 | - | TRBV29-1 | - | CSVAVLQGQYF | TGCAGCGTTGCGGTCCTCCAGGGGCAGTATTTT
TRBJ1-2 | - | TRBV15 | TRBD1 | CATSMAGTGGLYGYTF | TGTGCCACCAGCATGGCCGGGACAGGGGGACTTTATGGCTACACCTTC
TRBJ2-1 | few | TRBV7-9 | TRBD2 | CASNLLAQDYNEQFF | TGTGCCAGCAACCTACTAGCGCAGGATTACAATGAGCAGTTCTTC
TRBJ2-5 | many | TRBV6-1 | - | CASSSLETQYF | TGTGCCAGCAGTTCCCTAGAGACCCAGTACTTC
TRBJ2-1 | - | TRBV5-1 | TRBD1 | CASSLITGDEQFF | TGCGCCAGCAGTTTGATCACAGGGGATGAGCAGTTCTTC
TRBJ1-5 | many | TRBV28 | TRBD1 | CASGEDRARYQPQHF | TGTGCCAGCGGCGAGGACAGGGCCCGTTATCAGCCCCAGCATTTT
TRBJ2-3 | - | TRBV7-3 | - | CASSLPGRGPDTQYF | TGTGCCAGCAGCTTACCGGGGCGGGGACCAGATACGCAGTATTTT
TRBJ1-2 | - | TRBV4-2 | - | CASTPQNFREPIYGYTF | TGTGCCAGCACCCCCCAAAATTTCCGGGAGCCAATCTATGGCTACACCTTC
TRBJ2-7 | many | TRBV9 | - | CASSVGGGPDREQYF | TGTGCCAGCAGCGTAGGTGGGGGGCCTGATCGCGAGCAGTACTTC
TRBJ2-5 | - | TRBV28 | TRBD1 | CASSFKGTGGDETQYF | TGTGCCAGCAGCTTCAAAGGGACAGGGGGCGATGAGACCCAGTACTTC
TRBJ2-7 | - | TRBV12-3/TRBV12-4 | TRBD2 | CASTSGEPRPYF | TGTGCCAGTACTAGCGGGGAACCCCGCCCGTACTTC
TRBJ2-5 | - | TRBV20-1 | - | CSARGVQETQYF | TGCAGTGCTAGAGGAGTACAAGAGACCCAGTACTTC
TRBJ2-7 | once | TRBV20-1 | TRBD1 | CSVKSGTGIYEQYF | TGCAGTGTTAAATCGGGGACAGGGATTTACGAGCAGTACTTC
TRBJ2-3 | - | TRBV20-1 | - | CSAETGLLAGDTQYF | TGCAGTGCTGAAACGGGACTCTTGGCAGGAGATACGCAGTATTTT
TRBJ2-7 | - | TRBV20-1 | - | CSAREFGTDATYYEQYF | TGCAGTGCTAGAGAGTTTGGTACGGACGCGACATACTACGAGCAGTACTTC
TRBJ1-2 | many | TRBV5-1 | - | CASSFRDNSGYTF | TGCGCCAGCAGCTTCCGGGACAACTCCGGCTACACCTTC
TRBJ1-1 | - | TRBV6-1 | TRBD1 | CASTFRGTGPPGDTEAFF | TGTGCCAGCACCTTTCGGGGGACAGGGCCCCCTGGGGACACTGAAGCTTTCTTT
TRBJ2-7 | few | TRBV13 | - | CASSIREEPYEQYF | TGTGCCAGCAGCATCCGGGAAGAGCCCTACGAGCAGTACTTC
TRBJ2-1 | - | TRBV28 | TRBD2 | CASCLGLVGYNEQFF | TGTGCCAGCTGCCTAGGACTAGTTGGGTACAATGAGCAGTTCTTC
TRBJ2-7 | many | TRBV20-1 | - | CSARTAPNYEQYF | TGCAGTGCTAGAACGGCTCCCAACTACGAGCAGTACTTC
TRBJ2-3 | many | TRBV29-1 | TRBD2 | CSVEASGSATDTQYF | TGCAGCGTTGAAGCTAGCGGGAGTGCCACAGATACGCAGTATTTT
TRBJ2-7 | many | TRBV9 | TRBD2 | CASSVGTSGSYEQYF | TGTGCCAGCAGCGTTGGGACTAGCGGGAGCTACGAGCAGTACTTC
TRBJ2-1 | many | TRBV9 | - | CASSVATSRGEQFF | TGTGCCAGCAGCGTAGCAACTAGCCGGGGTGAGCAGTTCTTC
TRBJ2-7 | - | TRBV20-1 | TRBD1 | CSARQQGIPYEQYF | TGCAGTGCCCGCCAACAGGGGATTCCCTACGAGCAGTACTTC
TRBJ2-6 | many | TRBV29-1 | TRBD1 | CSVTGGSGANVLTF | TGCAGCGTAACAGGGGGCTCTGGGGCCAACGTCCTGACTTTC
TRBJ2-7 | many | TRBV12-3/TRBV12-4 | - | CASSLEDSYEQYF | TGTGCCAGCAGTTTAGAGGACAGCTACGAGCAGTACTTC
TRBJ2-1 | few | TRBV21-1 | - | CASTSGLAGDNEQFF | TGTGCCAGCACCTCTGGACTAGCGGGGGACAATGAGCAGTTCTTC
TRBJ2-2 | few | TRBV11-3 | - | CASSLGLVAPGELFF | TGTGCCAGCAGCTTGGGTCTAGTGGCCCCCGGGGAGCTGTTTTTT
TRBJ2-1 | few | TRBV20-1 | TRBD2 | CSPTSGYNEQFF | TGCAGCCCGACTAGCGGGTACAATGAGCAGTTCTTC
TRBJ2-7 | many | TRBV29-1 | TRBD1 | CSVSQQGDYEQYF | TGCAGCGTCTCTCAACAGGGGGACTACGAGCAGTACTTC
TRBJ1-2 | - | TRBV20-1 | - | CSARGSYRATDGYTF | TGCAGTGCTAGAGGGTCTTACAGGGCAACGGATGGCTACACCTTC
TRBJ2-3 | many | TRBV29-1 | - | CSVELGGTDTQYF | TGCAGCGTTGAACTTGGAGGCACAGATACGCAGTATTTT
TRBJ2-1 | many | TRBV6-5 | - | CASSRGDGNEQFF | TGTGCCAGCAGCCGCGGGGATGGCAATGAGCAGTTCTTC
TRBJ2-7 | - | TRBV5-1 | TRBD1 | CASSIMTGDEQYF | TGCGCCAGCAGCATCATGACAGGGGACGAGCAGTACTTC
TRBJ2-7 | few | TRBV20-1 | TRBD2 | CSARESGRGTYEQYF | TGCAGTGCTAGAGAGAGCGGGAGAGGAACCTACGAGCAGTACTTC
TRBJ2-7 | - | TRBV29-1 | - | CSVGWASWASEQYF | TGCAGCGTTGGATGGGCTAGCTGGGCCTCCGAGCAGTACTTC
TRBJ2-1 | many | TRBV15 | - | CATSRVDTYNEQFF | TGTGCCACCAGCAGGGTGGATACTTACAATGAGCAGTTCTTC
TRBJ1-2 | few | TRBV20-1 | - | CSASYRDYGYTF | TGCAGTGCTAGTTACAGGGACTATGGCTACACCTTC
TRBJ2-3 | - | TRBV27 | - | CASCEGARGTQYF | TGTGCCAGCTGTGAGGGCGCTCGTGGTACGCAGTATTTT
TRBJ2-1 | - | TRBV13 | - | CASRTQGVPYNEQFF | TGTGCCAGCAGGACTCAGGGAGTTCCCTACAATGAGCAGTTCTTC
TRBJ2-3 | few | TRBV20-1 | TRBD2 | CSARGAGVLVRTDTQYF | TGCAGTGCTAGAGGAGCGGGAGTTCTCGTACGCACAGATACGCAGTATTTT
TRBJ1-2 | - | TRBV20-1 | - | CSARDPSSPNYGYTF | TGCAGTGCTAGAGATCCCTCCTCCCCTAACTATGGCTACACCTTC
TRBJ2-1 | few | TRBV5-1 | TRBD2 | CASSTPGLYYNEQFF | TGCGCCAGCAGCACTCCGGGACTATACTACAATGAGCAGTTCTTC
TRBJ2-1 | once | TRBV20-1 | - | CSASSGTEQFF | TGCAGTGCTAGTAGCGGCACTGAGCAGTTCTTC
TRBJ2-7 | - | TRBV28 | TRBD1 | CASNGQGATIDEQYF | TGTGCCAGCAACGGACAGGGGGCGACTATAGACGAGCAGTACTTC
TRBJ1-6 | - | TRBV28 | - | CASSLYFGHYNSPLHF | TGTGCCAGCAGTTTATATTTCGGACATTATAATTCACCCCTCCACTTT
TRBJ2-2 | - | TRBV6-1 | TRBD2 | CASHSTSGSIAGELFF | TGTGCCAGCCACTCAACTAGCGGGAGTATCGCCGGGGAGCTGTTTTTT
TRBJ2-7 | once | TRBV28 | - | CASSLGWSSYDQYF | TGTGCCAGCAGTTTAGGGTGGAGCTCCTACGATCAGTACTTC
TRBJ2-5 | few | TRBV20-1 | - | CSARRAQETQYF | TGCAGTGCAAGAAGGGCCCAAGAGACCCAGTACTTC
TRBJ2-1 | many | TRBV12-3/TRBV12-4 | - | CASSPPGAYNEQFF | TGTGCCAGCAGTCCGCCGGGGGCCTACAATGAGCAGTTCTTC
TRBJ1-3 | many | TRBV10-3 | TRBD1 | CAITTGGSSGNTIYF | TGTGCCATCACCACAGGGGGAAGCTCTGGAAACACCATATATTTT
TRBJ2-5 | many | TRBV29-1 | - | CSAAKETQYF | TGCAGCGCTGCCAAAGAGACCCAGTACTTC
TRBJ2-2 | many | TRBV2 | - | CASRTGSPGELFF | TGTGCCAGCAGGACAGGATCCCCCGGGGAGCTGTTTTTT
TRBJ1-1 | many | TRBV29-1 | - | CSVDLQGGTEAFF | TGCAGCGTGGACCTACAGGGTGGCACTGAAGCTTTCTTT
TRBJ1-3 | few | TRBV5-6 | - | CASSLVGNTIYF | TGTGCCAGCAGCTTGGTAGGGAACACCATATATTTT